This T cell receptor beta chain was identified during a study of technical replicates of blood from a few donors. The method was immunoSEQ multiplex PCR; TCRdb's version includes in-frame clones alone and lacks a portion of them. The table lists around 92,000 clones, approximately 95% of them singletons. Germline V gene sequence: CDR1 MNHNS, CDR2 SASEGT. The CDR3 is made up of 15 amino acids. V dropped 0 bases and J dropped 1 base, with 7 bases sitting between them. Source material: T cells isolated from PBMCs. This sequence was found in a human donor in good health. J is TRBJ1-3 and V is TRBV6-1, with no clear D. This chain's CDR3 is CASSEAGVSGNTIYF. The CDR3 nucleotides read TGTGCCAGCAGTGAAGCCGGGGTTTCTGGAAACACCATATATTTT.